The T cell receptor (beta chain) described here comes from a study of cytomegalovirus exposure and HLA in healthy donors. In germline, CDR1 is MNHEY, CDR2 SMNVEV (reference sequence). The CDR3 totals 17 residues. With 5 bases clipped from V and 2 bases from J, the junction kept 12 bases outside the gene matches. PCR used 60 Vbeta primers and 13 Jbeta primers. Sequencing used immunoSEQ multiplex PCR; TCRdb keeps in-frame clones, though not all of them. This repertoire shows under 200,000 clones, 81% found once; its top ten account for 1% to 1.5%. The chain recombines TRBV27 with TRBJ1-1, with 9 bases fitting TRBD1. The sequenced material came from PBMCs. This receptor was taken from a man aged 50 or older in good health and CMV-seropositive. In DNA form, the CDR3 reads TGTGCCAGCAGTAGGACAGGGGCGTTGGGGATAAACACTGAAGCTTTCTTT. It encodes CASSRTGALGINTEAFF.